The rows below give T cell receptor beta chains drawn from one sample of a study of blood T cell repertoires in COVID-19. Repertoires were generated with immunoSEQ multiplex PCR, while TCRdb's copy carries only in-frame clones and drops some. The sample yields roughly 190,000 clones, around nine tenths seen once. Sequencing was done on a sample of peripheral blood. Receptors originate from a young man with active or convalescent COVID-19. The CDR3 runs from the conserved cysteine through the conserved F or W. D genes are given only for firm matches. Expanded clones are given a class, and other clones once, few, many or no size at all.

15 - - TRBJ1-5 TRBV4-1 CASSQGTRVNQPQHF TGCGCCAGCAGCCAAGGGACCAGGGTAAATCAGCCCCAGCATTTT
14 - - TRBJ2-7 TRBV7-6 CASSLWASANEQYF TGTGCCAGCAGCTTATGGGCTAGCGCCAACGAGCAGTACTTC
17 TRBD2 few TRBJ2-2 TRBV24-1 CATSDSGRPLNTGELFF TGTGCCACCAGTGATTCCGGGAGGCCCCTCAACACCGGGGAGCTGTTTTTT
13 - - TRBJ1-1 TRBV7-7 CASSLGHNTEAFF TGTGCCAGCAGCTTGGGACACAACACTGAAGCTTTCTTT
15 - - TRBJ1-2 TRBV28 CASSLFRLSTGGYTF TGTGCCAGCAGTTTATTCCGACTCAGCACAGGTGGCTACACCTTC
15 TRBD2 - TRBJ2-7 TRBV5-1 CASSLAGLASYEQYF TGCGCCAGCAGCCTCGCGGGACTAGCGTCGTACGAGCAGTACTTC
17 - - TRBJ1-4 TRBV28 CASSLFWQFATNEKLFF TGTGCCAGCAGTTTATTCTGGCAGTTTGCAACTAATGAAAAACTGTTTTTT
15 - - TRBJ2-2 TRBV27 CASAGPTWDTGELFF TGTGCCAGCGCTGGGCCTACTTGGGACACCGGGGAGCTGTTTTTT
15 - - TRBJ2-2 TRBV7-2 CASSLTPANTGELFF TGTGCCAGCAGCTTAACCCCAGCGAACACCGGGGAGCTGTTTTTT
17 - - TRBJ2-5 TRBV14 CASSQPYHAGFQETQYF TGTGCCAGCAGCCAACCCTACCACGCAGGTTTCCAAGAGACCCAGTACTTC
13 - - TRBJ2-7 TRBV29-1 CSVGTRSSYEQYF TGCAGCGTTGGCACGAGGAGCTCCTACGAGCAGTACTTC
19 TRBD2 - TRBJ2-3 TRBV11-2 CASSVARTSGRGLTDTQYF TGTGCCAGCAGCGTAGCAAGGACTAGCGGGAGGGGCCTCACAGATACGCAGTATTTT
15 - - TRBJ1-3 TRBV25-1 CASTKGASSGNTIYF TGTGCCAGCACCAAAGGGGCCTCCTCTGGAAACACCATATATTTT
14 TRBD1 once TRBJ1-4 TRBV9 CASSSGTGHEKLFF TGTGCCAGCAGCTCCGGGACAGGGCATGAAAAACTGTTTTTT
15 TRBD1 - TRBJ1-2 TRBV24-1 CATSDWDSLPNGYTF TGTGCCACCAGTGATTGGGACAGCCTTCCAAATGGCTACACCTTC
16 TRBD2 - TRBJ2-3 TRBV27 CASSLAGRALTDTQYF TGTGCCAGCAGTTTGGCCGGGAGGGCCCTCACAGATACGCAGTATTTT
18 TRBD2 once TRBJ2-6 TRBV18 CASSPSGGWLSGANVLTF TGTGCCAGCTCACCATCCGGGGGGTGGCTCTCTGGGGCCAACGTCCTGACTTTC
14 - - TRBJ1-1 TRBV3-1/TRBV3-2 CASSQTGLNTEAFF TGTGCCAGCAGTCAGACAGGTTTGAACACTGAAGCTTTCTTT
15 TRBD2 once TRBJ2-1 TRBV5-1 CASSILAGVYNEQFF TGCGCCAGCAGCATACTAGCGGGAGTGTACAATGAGCAGTTCTTC
14 TRBD2 - TRBJ2-4 TRBV5-1 CASSSGTSNNIQYF TGCGCCAGCAGCTCGGGGACTAGCAATAACATTCAGTACTTC
14 - - TRBJ1-3 TRBV19 CASSNVNSGNTIYF TGTGCCAGTTCTAATGTAAACTCTGGAAACACCATATATTTT
14 TRBD1 few TRBJ1-3 TRBV29-1 CSVGQGGTGNTIYF TGCAGCGTTGGCCAGGGGGGAACTGGAAACACCATATATTTT
14 TRBD1 - TRBJ1-3 TRBV7-2 CASSGQGGGNTIYF TGTGCCAGCAGCGGACAGGGAGGTGGAAACACCATATATTTT
14 - - TRBJ1-2 TRBV6-1 CASSEEWGGYGYTF TGTGCCAGCAGTGAAGAGTGGGGAGGCTATGGCTACACCTTC
16 - - TRBJ1-1 TRBV7-2 CASSLAVGHPNTEAFF TGTGCCAGCAGCTTGGCCGTCGGACACCCGAACACTGAAGCTTTCTTT
14 TRBD2 - TRBJ2-1 TRBV15 CATSIVVSGGEQFF TGTGCCACCAGCATAGTAGTTTCGGGGGGTGAGCAGTTCTTC
13 - - TRBJ1-2 TRBV12-3/TRBV12-4 CASSPQGIYGYTF TGTGCCAGCAGCCCTCAGGGGATCTATGGCTACACCTTC
13 - - TRBJ1-5 TRBV12-3/TRBV12-4 CASSRGGDQPQHF TGTGCCAGCAGTCGGGGGGGGGATCAGCCCCAGCATTTT
18 TRBD1 - TRBJ2-6 TRBV5-1 CASSLMGQASGGANVLTF TGCGCCAGCAGCCTAATGGGACAGGCCTCGGGAGGGGCCAACGTCCTGACTTTC
15 TRBD2 - TRBJ2-1 TRBV24-1 CATSAAGEGYNEQFF TGTGCCACCAGTGCCGCGGGGGAAGGCTACAATGAGCAGTTCTTC
12 - few TRBJ1-2 TRBV28 CASSFLSFGYTF TGTGCCAGCAGTTTTTTAAGCTTCGGCTACACCTTC
11 - - TRBJ1-4 TRBV5-8 CASSRDSIGIF TGTGCCAGCAGTAGGGACTCCATCGGAATTTTT
15 TRBD1 - TRBJ1-1 TRBV19 CASIETGGANTEAFF TGTGCCAGTATAGAGACAGGGGGAGCCAACACTGAAGCTTTCTTT
15 - - TRBJ1-2 TRBV2 CASITQVMESYGYTF TGTGCCAGCATCACACAGGTGATGGAATCCTATGGCTACACCTTC
14 - once TRBJ2-6 TRBV29-1 CSYAGGTGANVLTF TGCAGCTATGCAGGTGGAACTGGGGCCAACGTCCTGACTTTC
16 TRBD1 - TRBJ1-4 TRBV10-3 CAISVRDSATNEKLFF TGTGCCATCAGTGTGCGGGACAGTGCAACTAATGAAAAACTGTTTTTT
16 TRBD1 few TRBJ1-4 TRBV7-9 CASSPKYGQVEEKLFF TGTGCCAGCAGCCCCAAATACGGACAGGTGGAAGAAAAACTGTTTTTT
14 TRBD2 - TRBJ2-7 TRBV6-6 CASTERAGGHEQYF TGTGCCAGCACGGAACGAGCGGGAGGCCACGAGCAGTACTTC
13 - few TRBJ2-7 TRBV5-1 CASSFQGSYEQYF TGCGCCAGCAGCTTTCAGGGCTCCTACGAGCAGTACTTC
15 - - TRBJ1-6 TRBV7-9 CASSLVGSRNSPLHF TGTGCCAGCAGCTTAGTGGGGAGTCGTAATTCACCCCTCCACTTT
15 - - TRBJ1-5 TRBV21-1 CASSKVTEHNQPQHF TGTGCCAGCAGCAAAGTTACAGAACACAATCAGCCCCAGCATTTT
16 TRBD2 - TRBJ2-7 TRBV7-2 CASSIATSGSSYEQYF TGTGCCAGCAGCATCGCGACTAGCGGGAGCTCCTACGAGCAGTACTTC
17 TRBD2 - TRBJ2-1 TRBV18 CASSPTTTSGRDNEQFF TGTGCCAGCTCACCAACGACGACTAGCGGGAGGGACAATGAGCAGTTCTTC
15 - - TRBJ2-1 TRBV5-4 CASSLEPGWDNEQFF TGTGCCAGCAGCTTGGAACCAGGATGGGACAATGAGCAGTTCTTC
11 - few TRBJ1-2 TRBV28 CASSSSYGYTF TGTGCCAGCAGTTCCTCGTATGGCTACACCTTC
19 - - TRBJ2-1 TRBV5-1 CASSYVTSSEGSSYNEQFF TGCGCCAGCAGCTACGTGACCTCTAGCGAGGGAAGCTCCTACAATGAGCAGTTCTTC
12 - once TRBJ1-2 TRBV6-5 CASGQQMGGYTF TGTGCCAGCGGACAGCAAATGGGGGGCTACACCTTC
17 - - TRBJ1-5 TRBV7-2 CASSLDGGGSSNQPQHF TGTGCCAGCAGCTTAGACGGGGGGGGATCAAGCAATCAGCCCCAGCATTTT
13 - - TRBJ1-1 TRBV10-3 CAIREQPNTEAFF TGTGCCATCCGGGAACAGCCGAACACTGAAGCTTTCTTT
17 - - TRBJ1-4 TRBV7-6 CASSLALTGLVNEKLFF TGTGCCAGCAGCTTGGCCCTGACAGGACTAGTTAATGAAAAACTGTTTTTT
15 - - TRBJ2-2 TRBV4-1 CASSQDRAGTGELFF TGCGCCAGCAGCCAAGATCGGGCGGGCACCGGGGAGCTGTTTTTT
13 - once TRBJ2-1 TRBV15 CATSSSTNNEQFF TGTGCCACCAGCAGTAGTACTAACAATGAGCAGTTCTTC
15 TRBD2 - TRBJ2-1 TRBV19 CASRGGTSTYNEQFF TGTGCCAGTAGGGGGGGGACTAGTACCTACAATGAGCAGTTCTTC
15 - - TRBJ1-2 TRBV3-1/TRBV3-2 CASSQRPGLSYGYTF TGTGCCAGCAGCCAACGACCGGGACTGAGCTATGGCTACACCTTC
13 - - TRBJ1-2 TRBV28 CASSRQGFYGYTF TGTGCCAGCAGCCGTCAGGGCTTCTATGGCTACACCTTC
14 TRBD2 once TRBJ2-5 TRBV13 CASSLGTTQETQYF TGTGCCAGCAGCCTCGGGACTACTCAAGAGACCCAGTACTTC
11 - - TRBJ2-1 TRBV20-1 CSALRGDLQFF TGCAGTGCCCTCCGCGGAGATCTCCAGTTCTTC
14 - few TRBJ1-2 TRBV27 CASSPGFPNYGYTF TGTGCCAGCAGTCCAGGGTTTCCAAACTATGGCTACACCTTC
15 - - TRBJ1-5 TRBV5-1 CALRYRRGENQPQHF TGCGCGCTCCGGTACCGGAGGGGCGAGAATCAGCCCCAGCATTTT
16 TRBD1 - TRBJ1-1 TRBV30 CAWSHEQGAPNTEAFF TGTGCCTGGAGCCATGAACAGGGGGCGCCTAACACTGAAGCTTTCTTT